This T cell receptor (beta chain) was retrieved from a study of shared clonotypes between healthy human individuals. Measured with immunoSEQ multiplex PCR; TCRdb has only the in-frame clones, and not every one. The sample lists more than 550,000 clones; approximately 72% were seen once. A CD45RA-negative memory subset and a CD45RA+ naive subset were separated from the CD4+ cells. Germline V gene data show CDR1 as MDHEN and CDR2 as SYDVKM. CDR3 length: 14 residues. V was clipped by 2 bases and J by 5 bases, with 12 bases between them. The receptor was derived from a woman in her twenties or thirties in good health. The gene calls are TRBV28 and TRBJ2-5; tentatively, D is TRBD2 (5 bases). Sample: memory CD4+ T cells sorted from blood. As to subset: CD45RA-negative fraction. The CDR3 is CASSLRRIGETQYF. The CDR3 DNA sequence: TGTGCCAGCAGTTTACGGAGGATCGGGGAGACCCAGTACTTC. Based on the CDR3 plus reference TRBV28 and TRBJ2-5, the full variable domain is DVKVTQSSRYLVKRTGEKVFLECVQDMDHENMFWYRQDPGLGLRLIYFSYDVKMKEKGDIPEGYSVSREKKERFSLILESASTNQTSMYLCASSLRRIGETQYFGPGTRLLVL.